This T cell receptor beta chain originates from a study of TIL therapy for anti-PD-1-resistant metastatic lung cancer. Study overall: Progressing patients received lymphodepletion, expanded TIL infusion and IL-2. Half of patients were current or former smokers. Median tumor mutation burden was under 1.6 mutations per megabase.

Specified time point: pre-treatment sample, taken before nivolumab and TIL therapy. Germline CDR1 and CDR2: SEHNR and FQNEAQ (reference sequence). The ends were cut back, 1 base at V and 0 bases at J, with 0 bases in the middle. The CDR3 spans 12 residues. This was the immunoSEQ v3 assay. Libraries were sequenced to around 2 million read pairs (survey) or roughly 4.5-6 million (deep). Measured with immunoSEQ multiplex PCR; TCRdb has only the in-frame clones, and not every one. This sample yields about 15,000 clones, of which 86% are seen a single time; roughly 0.9% belongs to the top ten. This receptor was taken from a person between 25 and 79 years old with non-small cell lung cancer. The chain carries TRBV7-9 and TRBJ2-5; D is undetermined. The source material was blood, sampled at baseline. CDR3 sequence (DNA): TGTGCCAGCAGCTTAGACCAAGAGACCCAGTACTTC. Translation gives CASSLDQETQYF.